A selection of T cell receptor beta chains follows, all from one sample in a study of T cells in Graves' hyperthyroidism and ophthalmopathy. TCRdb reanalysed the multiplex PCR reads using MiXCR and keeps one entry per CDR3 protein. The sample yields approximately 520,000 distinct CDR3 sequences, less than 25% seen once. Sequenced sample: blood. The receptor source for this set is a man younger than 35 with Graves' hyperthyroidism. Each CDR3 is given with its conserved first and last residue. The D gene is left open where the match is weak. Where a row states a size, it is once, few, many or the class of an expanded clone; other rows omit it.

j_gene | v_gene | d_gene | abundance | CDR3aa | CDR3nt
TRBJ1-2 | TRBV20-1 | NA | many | CSARDNRKANYGYTF | TGCAGTGCTAGAGATAACAGGAAAGCTAACTATGGCTACACCTTC
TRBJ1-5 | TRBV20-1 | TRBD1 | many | CSALRGDSPRGGNQPQHF | TGCAGTGCCCTTAGGGGGGACAGCCCCCGGGGTGGCAATCAGCCCCAGCATTTT
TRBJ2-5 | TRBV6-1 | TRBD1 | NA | CASGQAPGEETQYF | TGTGCCAGCGGACAGGCTCCAGGGGAAGAGACCCAGTACTTC
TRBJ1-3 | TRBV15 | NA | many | CATSRTPGGGNTIYF | TGTGCCACCAGCAGAACTCCGGGGGGAGGAAACACCATATATTTT
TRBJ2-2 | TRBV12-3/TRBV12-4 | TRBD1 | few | CASSFGQGRGTGELFF | TGTGCCAGCAGTTTCGGACAGGGAAGAGGCACCGGGGAGCTGTTTTTT
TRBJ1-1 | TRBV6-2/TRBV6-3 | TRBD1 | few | CASSYTAGQNIMNTEAFF | TGTGCCAGCAGTTACACAGCGGGACAGAATATCATGAACACTGAAGCTTTCTTT
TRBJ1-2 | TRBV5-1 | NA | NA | CASSEGTANGYTF | TGCGCCAGCAGCGAGGGCACGGCTAATGGCTACACCTTC
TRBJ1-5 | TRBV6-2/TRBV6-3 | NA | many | CASSYFQVEEYSNQPQHF | TGTGCCAGCAGTTACTTCCAGGTCGAGGAATATAGCAATCAGCCCCAGCATTTT
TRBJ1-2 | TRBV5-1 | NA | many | CASSLGNGYTF | TGCGCCAGCAGTTTAGGAAATGGCTACACCTTC
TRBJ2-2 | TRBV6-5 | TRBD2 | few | CASSYKAGDTGELFF | TGTGCCAGCAGTTACAAAGCGGGGGACACCGGGGAGCTGTTTTTT
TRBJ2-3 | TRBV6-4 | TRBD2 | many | CATKRASGAIDTQYF | TGTGCCACCAAAAGGGCTAGCGGGGCGATAGATACGCAGTATTTT
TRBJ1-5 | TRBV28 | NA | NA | CASSASGRSNQPQHF | TGTGCCAGCAGCGCCTCCGGGAGAAGCAATCAGCCCCAGCATTTT
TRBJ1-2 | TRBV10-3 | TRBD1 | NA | CAISDRDSERNYGYTF | TGTGCCATCAGTGACCGGGACAGCGAACGTAACTATGGCTACACCTTC
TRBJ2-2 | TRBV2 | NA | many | CASSDLDLNTGELFF | TGTGCCAGCAGTGACCTCGATTTGAACACCGGGGAGCTGTTTTTT
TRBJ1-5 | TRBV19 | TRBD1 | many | CASKTGGSNQPQHF | TGTGCCAGTAAGACAGGGGGAAGCAATCAGCCCCAGCATTTT
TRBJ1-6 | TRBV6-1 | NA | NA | CASRTDGVNSPLHF | TGTGCCAGCAGGACGGACGGGGTAAATTCACCCCTCCACTTT
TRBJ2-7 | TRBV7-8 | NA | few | CASSWDFSEQYF | TGTGCCAGCAGCTGGGACTTCTCTGAGCAGTACTTC
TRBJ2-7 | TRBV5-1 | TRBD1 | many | CASSSGQGASTYEQYF | TGCGCCAGCAGCTCAGGACAGGGCGCCTCCACCTACGAGCAGTACTTC
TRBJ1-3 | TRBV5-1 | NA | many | CASSLFQSGQSPGNTIYF | TGCGCCAGCAGCTTATTTCAGTCGGGGCAAAGCCCTGGAAACACCATATATTTT
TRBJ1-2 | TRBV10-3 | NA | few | CAISPGEDYGYTF | TGTGCCATCAGCCCGGGTGAAGACTATGGCTACACCTTC
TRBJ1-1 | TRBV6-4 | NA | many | CASSPGGVSTQAFF | TGTGCCAGCAGCCCCGGGGGCGTATCAACTCAAGCTTTCTTT
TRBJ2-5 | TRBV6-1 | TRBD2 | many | CASSGTSGGAGETQYF | TGTGCCAGCAGTGGTACTAGCGGGGGGGCCGGGGAGACCCAGTACTTC
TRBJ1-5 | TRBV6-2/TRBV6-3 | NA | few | CASNPGPLLPQHF | TGTGCCAGCAACCCGGGACCGCTGTTGCCCCAGCATTTT
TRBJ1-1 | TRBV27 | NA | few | CASSLLSPGTEAFF | TGTGCCAGCAGTTTACTATCCCCGGGCACTGAAGCTTTCTTT
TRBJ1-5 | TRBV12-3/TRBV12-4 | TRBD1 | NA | CASNTGTGGGNQPQHF | TGTGCCAGCAACACCGGGACAGGGGGCGGAAATCAGCCCCAGCATTTT
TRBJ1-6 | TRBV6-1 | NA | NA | CASGGSYNSPLHF | TGTGCCAGCGGCGGGAGTTATAATTCACCCCTCCACTTT
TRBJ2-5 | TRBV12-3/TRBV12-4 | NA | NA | CASSPPSRIQYF | TGTGCCAGCAGTCCCCCGTCCCGGATCCAGTACTTC
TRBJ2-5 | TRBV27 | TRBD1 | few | CASSLWGRGQETQYF | TGTGCCAGCAGTTTATGGGGCAGGGGGCAGGAGACCCAGTACTTC
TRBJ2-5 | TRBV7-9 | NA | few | CASSLLDPAGRETQYF | TGTGCCAGCAGCCTTTTAGACCCTGCCGGACGGGAGACCCAGTACTTC
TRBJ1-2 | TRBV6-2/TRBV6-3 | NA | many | CASRFIRAPFYGYTF | TGTGCCAGCAGGTTTATCCGGGCTCCCTTCTATGGCTACACCTTC
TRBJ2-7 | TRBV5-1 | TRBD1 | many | CASSLQGYYEQYF | TGCGCCAGCAGCTTACAGGGGTATTACGAGCAGTACTTC
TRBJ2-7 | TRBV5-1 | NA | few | CASSFDYGDEQYF | TGCGCCAGCAGCTTTGATTACGGGGACGAGCAGTACTTC
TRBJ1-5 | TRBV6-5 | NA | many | CASSYRRQPEPQHF | TGTGCCAGCAGTTACCGAAGACAGCCTGAGCCCCAGCATTTT
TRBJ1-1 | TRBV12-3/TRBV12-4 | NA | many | CASTSGVGTEAFF | TGTGCCAGCACCTCAGGGGTCGGGACTGAAGCTTTCTTT
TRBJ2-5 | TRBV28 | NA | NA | CASRTTAYKVTQYF | TGTGCCAGCAGGACGACAGCCTATAAAGTGACCCAGTACTTC
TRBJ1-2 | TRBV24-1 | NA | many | CATSDQTQVYGYTF | TGTGCCACCAGTGACCAGACGCAGGTCTATGGCTACACCTTC
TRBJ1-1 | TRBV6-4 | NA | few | CASSETPPEAFF | TGTGCCAGCAGTGAGACCCCGCCTGAAGCTTTCTTT
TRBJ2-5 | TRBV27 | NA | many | CASSTHIGTQETETQYF | TGTGCCAGCAGTACCCACATAGGGACCCAAGAGACGGAGACCCAGTACTTC
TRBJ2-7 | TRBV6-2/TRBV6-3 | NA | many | CASSHHAEQYF | TGTGCCAGCAGTCACCACGCCGAGCAGTACTTC
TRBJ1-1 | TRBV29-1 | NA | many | CSVVGRLNTEAFF | TGCAGCGTTGTGGGGCGCCTGAACACTGAAGCTTTCTTT
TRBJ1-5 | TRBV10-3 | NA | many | CAISESAGRSPQHF | TGTGCCATCAGTGAGTCAGCAGGGAGGTCGCCCCAGCATTTT